A single sample is the source of the 17 T cell receptor beta chains below, sequenced in a study of B cell selection in AIRE deficiency. The data were produced by immunoSEQ multiplex PCR, yet TCRdb's version contains in-frame clones alone and is incomplete. Here the sample spans over 20,000 clones, more than 95% being singletons. CD4+CD127+ cells were sorted as the conventional CD4 T cells. Material: conventional CD4+ T cells sorted from PBMCs. The receptors were gathered from a human donor with AIRE deficiency.

In its sample, this clone was seen once. V is TRBV14 and J is TRBJ1-3, with D hard to call. V shed 4 bases and J shed 4 bases, with 11 bases lying between them. This CDR3 is built from 14 residues. Germline V gene sequence: CDR1 SGHDN, CDR2 FVKESK. The CDR3 region has the DNA TGTGCCAGCAGCCCAGGAGGGCAGGGAAACACCATATATTTT. It encodes CASSPGGQGNTIYF.

V is TRBV6-1 and J is TRBJ2-5; 8 nucleotides line up with TRBD2. Germline assignment: CDR1 MNHNS and CDR2 SASEGT. This CDR3 spans 14 amino acids. V lost 2 bases, J lost 4 bases, and 3 bases stayed unmatched. The CDR3 region is CASSEWAGGETQYF. The CDR3 DNA is TGTGCCAGCAGTGAATGGGCGGGGGGAGAGACCCAGTACTTC.

The gene calls are TRBV7-2 and TRBJ2-3, with 12 positions matching TRBD2. Germline CDR1 SGHTA, CDR2 FQGNSA. J lost 7 bases, V lost 1 base, and 3 bases had no gene match. CDR3 size: 15 residues. CDR3: CASSLDGLAGYTQYF. The CDR3 nucleotides read TGTGCCAGCAGCTTAGACGGACTAGCGGGGTATACGCAGTATTTT.

The chain uses TRBV4-3 and TRBJ2-1, with D perhaps matching TRBD1 or TRBD2 (5 bases each). V gave up 4 bases and J gave up 1 base, with 23 bases separating them. Germline V gene sequence: CDR1 LGHNA, CDR2 YSLEER. This CDR3 spans 19 amino acids. This chain's CDR3 is CASSPKTPTGSGSYNEQFF. The CDR3 DNA reads TGCGCCAGCAGCCCAAAGACCCCTACGGGGTCAGGGTCCTACAATGAGCAGTTCTTC.

Written as DNA, the CDR3 is TGCGCCAGCAGCCAAGAACAGGGACGGTCCTATGGCTACACCTTC. Translation: CASSQEQGRSYGYTF. This rearrangement joins TRBV4-1 to TRBJ1-2, with TRBD1 as a possible D gene (6 bases). Trimming pared 0 bases from V and 4 bases from J, leaving 12 bases between. Germline CDR1 and CDR2: MGHRA and YSYEKL. The CDR3 has 15 residues.

This sequence joins TRBV7-2 and TRBJ2-1; D perhaps matches TRBD1 (5 bases). The CDR3 consists of 12 residues. Per germline, CDR1 SGHTA and CDR2 FQGNSA. Trimming left V 3 bases short and J 14 bases short, with 14 bases between. CDR3 in DNA: TGTGCCAGCAGCTTGTCTCCTATAGGGGAGTTCTTC. Its protein is CASSLSPIGEFF.

In this sample, this clone turned up once. This rearrangement joins TRBV7-9 to TRBJ1-2; D is uncertain. Looked up from germline, CDR1 is SEHNR and CDR2 is FQNEAQ (reference sequence). The length of the CDR3 is 13 residues. Trimming cost V 1 base and J 6 bases, with 9 bases left between them. The CDR3 DNA is TGTGCCAGCAGCTTAGTTCCCGGGGATGGCTACACCTTC. Translation gives CASSLVPGDGYTF.

This chain uses TRBV6-1 with TRBJ1-3; D is ambiguous. CDR1 is MNHNS and CDR2 is SASEGT in the germline V gene. V was pared by 8 bases and J by 7 bases, with 12 bases between. CDR3 length: 12 residues. CDR3 DNA sequence: TGTGCCAGCGCCGCCTACAAGAACACCATATATTTT. Encoded protein: CASAAYKNTIYF.

This chain connects TRBV2 to TRBJ2-1; TRBD2 agrees at 7 bases. Germline-derived CDR1 and CDR2 are SNHLY and FYNNEI. J gave up 2 bases and V 6 bases, and 10 bases lay outside the gene matches. This CDR3 has 16 amino acids. The CDR3 spells CASRGGRAPPYNEQFF. For the CDR3, the DNA is TGTGCCAGCAGGGGCGGGAGAGCCCCACCCTACAATGAGCAGTTCTTC.

This clone has a single count. This chain uses TRBV7-2 with TRBJ2-5; D uncertain. V lost 4 bases and J 4 bases, leaving 7 bases between the germline ends. This CDR3 is 12 amino acids long. Germline V gene data show CDR1 as SGHTA and CDR2 as FQGNSA. In DNA, the CDR3 is TGTGCCAGCAGCTCAACACGAGAGACCCAGTACTTC. Its protein is CASSSTRETQYF.

This chain links TRBV4-1 with TRBJ1-1; D might be TRBD1 (5 bases). The CDR3 covers 15 residues. V was pared by 1 base and J by 1 base, with 10 bases between. The V gene's germline CDR1 is MGHRA and CDR2 YSYEKL. The DNA for the CDR3 is TGCGCCAGCAGCCAAGTGGGTACAGGGAACACTGAAGCTTTCTTT. Its protein product is CASSQVGTGNTEAFF.

The chain uses TRBV5-6 and TRBJ2-4; D unresolved. The CDR3 length is 16 residues. CDR1 is SGHDT, CDR2 YYEEEE, per germline. V was cut by 2 bases and J by 0 bases, with 12 bases left in between. CDR3 nucleotides: TGTGCCAGCAGCTTCAACAGAAAACTAGCCAAAAACATTCAGTACTTC. It encodes CASSFNRKLAKNIQYF.

The chain carries TRBV6-6 and TRBJ2-7; D could derive from TRBD1 or TRBD2 (5 bases each). The V gene's germline CDR1 is MNHNY and CDR2 SVGAGI (reference sequence). The ends were cut back, 6 bases at V and 0 bases at J, with 12 bases in the middle. The CDR3 is made up of 14 amino acids. The CDR3 spells CASSSSGTSYEQYF. The CDR3 nucleotides are TGTGCCAGCAGCTCGAGTGGGACCTCCTACGAGCAGTACTTC.

V is TRBV28 and J is TRBJ1-5; 7 nucleotides line up with TRBD1. Germline values: CDR1 MDHEN, CDR2 SYDVKM. This CDR3 has 15 amino acids. Losses at the gene ends were 5 bases for V and 3 bases for J; bases not matched to a gene: 7. CDR3 sequence (DNA): TGTGCCAGCAGTCCTCACCAGGGGGTCAATCAGCCCCAGCATTTT. Its translation is CASSPHQGVNQPQHF.

V gene TRBV5-4 combines with J gene TRBJ1-6; D is possibly TRBD1 (6 bases). Germline-derived CDR1 and CDR2 are SGHNT and YYREEE (reference sequence). The CDR3 consists of 15 residues. Deletions cut 4 bases from V and 6 bases from J, with 14 bases between. The CDR3 is CASSPDRSINSPLHF. In DNA, the CDR3 is TGTGCCAGCAGCCCGGACAGATCTATTAATTCACCCCTCCACTTT.

The V call is TRBV5-1, the J call TRBJ2-5; D remains unclear. From germline, CDR1 is SGHRS and CDR2 YFSETQ. The V gene lost 5 bases and the J gene lost 1 base, with 3 bases spanning the gap. CDR3 length: 11 residues. In nucleotides, the CDR3 is TGCGCCAGCAGGGGCCAAGAGACCCAGTACTTC. This translates into CASRGQETQYF. Drawing the rest from reference TRBV5-1 and TRBJ2-5, the complete variable domain is KAGVTQTPRYLIKTRGQQVTLSCSPISGHRSVSWYQQTPGQGLQFLFEYFSETQRNKGNFPGRFSGRQFSNSRSEMNVSTLELGDSALYLCASRGQETQYFGPGTRLLVL.

The chain has TRBV18 and TRBJ2-4; D ambiguous. In germline, CDR1 is KGHSH, CDR2 LQKENI. Trimming left V 1 base short and J 0 bases short, with 13 bases between. The CDR3 totals 17 residues. The CDR3 DNA reads as TGTGCCAGCTCACCACTCGCTCCGACTGTAGCCAAAAACATTCAGTACTTC. Protein: CASSPLAPTVAKNIQYF.